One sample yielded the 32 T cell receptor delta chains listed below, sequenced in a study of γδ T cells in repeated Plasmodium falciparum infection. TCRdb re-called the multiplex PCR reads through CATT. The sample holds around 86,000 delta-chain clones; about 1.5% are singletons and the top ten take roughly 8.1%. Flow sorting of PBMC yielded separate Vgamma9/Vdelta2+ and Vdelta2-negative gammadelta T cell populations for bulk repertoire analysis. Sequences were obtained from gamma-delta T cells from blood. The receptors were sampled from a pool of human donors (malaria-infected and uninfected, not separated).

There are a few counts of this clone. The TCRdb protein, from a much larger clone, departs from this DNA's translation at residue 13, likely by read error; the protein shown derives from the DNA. CDR3 loop: CACDDLVGDTTARLFF. The CDR3 DNA follows: TGTGCCTGTGACGACTTAGTGGGGGATACGACAGCACGACTCTTCTTT. J is TRDJ2 and V is TRDV2, with 11 bases fitting TRDD3. The J gene comes from matching the DNA to germline here; TCRdb lacks it. Germline V gene sequence: CDR1 GEAIGNYY, CDR2 EKD. The CDR3 sequence is 16 residues long.

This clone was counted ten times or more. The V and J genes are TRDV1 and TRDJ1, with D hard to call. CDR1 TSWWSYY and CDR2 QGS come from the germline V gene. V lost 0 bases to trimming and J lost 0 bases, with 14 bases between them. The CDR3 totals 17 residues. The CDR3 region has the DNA TGTGCTCTTGGGGAACTTCACCCCGTCGGAGACACCGATAAACTCATCTTT. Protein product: CALGELHPVGDTDKLIF.

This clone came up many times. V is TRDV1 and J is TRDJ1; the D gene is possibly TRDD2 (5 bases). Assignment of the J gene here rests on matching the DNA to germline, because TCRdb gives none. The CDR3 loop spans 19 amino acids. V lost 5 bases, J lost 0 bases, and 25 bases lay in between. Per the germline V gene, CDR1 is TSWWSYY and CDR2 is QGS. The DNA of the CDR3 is TGTGCTCTTGGGAACGGCCCACTTTCCTCGCCGTCGGACACCGATAAACTCATCTTT. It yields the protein CALGNGPLSSPSDTDKLIF.

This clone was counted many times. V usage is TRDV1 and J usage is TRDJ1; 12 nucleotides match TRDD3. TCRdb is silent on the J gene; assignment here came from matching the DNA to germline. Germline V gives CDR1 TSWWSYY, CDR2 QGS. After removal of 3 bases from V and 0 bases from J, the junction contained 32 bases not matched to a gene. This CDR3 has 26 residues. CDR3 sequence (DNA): TGTGCTCTTGGGGATCTCCACTCACCGTACTGGGGGATACTAGGCACCGAGTTAAAGTACACCGATAAACTCATCTTT. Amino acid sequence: CALGDLHSPYWGILGTELKYTDKLIF.

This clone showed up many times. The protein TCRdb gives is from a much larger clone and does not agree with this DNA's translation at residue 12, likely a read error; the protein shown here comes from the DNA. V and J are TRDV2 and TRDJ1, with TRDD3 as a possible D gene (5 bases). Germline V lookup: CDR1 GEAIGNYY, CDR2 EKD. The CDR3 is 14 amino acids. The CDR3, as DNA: TGTGCCTGTGACACCATCTGGGAAGCCGATAAACCCATCTTT. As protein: CACDTIWEADKPIF.

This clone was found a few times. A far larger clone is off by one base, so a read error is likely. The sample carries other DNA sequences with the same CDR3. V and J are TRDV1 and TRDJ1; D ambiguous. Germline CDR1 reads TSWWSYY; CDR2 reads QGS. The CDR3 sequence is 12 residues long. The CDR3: CALGEYTDKLIF. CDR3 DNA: TGTGCTCTTGGGGAATACACTGATAAACTCATCTTT.

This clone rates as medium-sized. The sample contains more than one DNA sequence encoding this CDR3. The CDR3 loop is CALGGWYWGIPGPSDKLIF. As DNA, the CDR3 is TGTGCTCTTGGGGGATGGTACTGGGGGATACCCGGCCCGTCCGATAAACTCATCTTT. V and J are TRDV1 and TRDJ1; the match to TRDD3 covers 12 bases. The CDR3 runs 19 residues. The V segment lost 4 bases and the J segment 3 bases; nucleotides outside the gene matches: 15. CDR1 is TSWWSYY, CDR2 QGS, per germline.

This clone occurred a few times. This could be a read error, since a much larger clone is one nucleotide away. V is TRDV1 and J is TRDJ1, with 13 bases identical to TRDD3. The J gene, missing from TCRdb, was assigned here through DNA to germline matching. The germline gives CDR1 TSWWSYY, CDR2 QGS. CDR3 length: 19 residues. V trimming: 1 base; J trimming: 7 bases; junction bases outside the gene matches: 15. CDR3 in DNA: TGTGCTCTTGGGGAACGTTCACCGTTACTGGGGGATACGCGAAGTAAACTCATCTTT. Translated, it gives CALGERSPLLGDTRSKLIF.

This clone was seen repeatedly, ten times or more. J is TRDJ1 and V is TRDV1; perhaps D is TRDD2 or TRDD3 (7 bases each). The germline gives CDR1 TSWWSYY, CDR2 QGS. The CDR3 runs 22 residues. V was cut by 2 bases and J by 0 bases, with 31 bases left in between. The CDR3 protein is CALGEGAFLRVSGGLYTDKLIF. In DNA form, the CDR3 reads TGTGCTCTTGGGGAAGGAGCGTTCCTACGGGTGAGTGGGGGACTGTACACCGATAAACTCATCTTT.

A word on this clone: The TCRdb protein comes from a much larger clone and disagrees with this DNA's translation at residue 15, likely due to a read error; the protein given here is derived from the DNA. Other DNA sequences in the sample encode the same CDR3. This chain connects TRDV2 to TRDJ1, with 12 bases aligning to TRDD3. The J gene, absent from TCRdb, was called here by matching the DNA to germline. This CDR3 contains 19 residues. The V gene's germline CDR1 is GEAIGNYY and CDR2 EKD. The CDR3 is CACDSIGVVTGGYTGKLIF. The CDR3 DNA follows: TGTGCCTGTGACTCCATAGGGGTCGTCACTGGGGGATACACCGGTAAACTCATCTTT.

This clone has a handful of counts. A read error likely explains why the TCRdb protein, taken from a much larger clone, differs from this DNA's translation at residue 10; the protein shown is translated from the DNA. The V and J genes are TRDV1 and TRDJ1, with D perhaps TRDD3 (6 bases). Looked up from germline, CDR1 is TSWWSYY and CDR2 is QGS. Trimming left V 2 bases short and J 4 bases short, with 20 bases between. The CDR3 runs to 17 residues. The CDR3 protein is CALGETTWIHDSDKLIF. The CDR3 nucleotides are TGTGCTCTTGGGGAAACGACGTGGATACACGACAGCGATAAACTCATCTTT.

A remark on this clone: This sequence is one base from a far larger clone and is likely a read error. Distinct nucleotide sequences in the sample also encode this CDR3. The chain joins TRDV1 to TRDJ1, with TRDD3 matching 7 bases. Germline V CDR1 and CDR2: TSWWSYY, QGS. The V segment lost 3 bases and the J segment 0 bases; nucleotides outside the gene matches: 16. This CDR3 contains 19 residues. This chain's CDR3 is CALGEGPRTTGAHTDKLIF. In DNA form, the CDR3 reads TGTGCTCTTGGGGAGGGTCCCCGAACGACTGGGGCCCACACCGATAAACTCATCTTT.

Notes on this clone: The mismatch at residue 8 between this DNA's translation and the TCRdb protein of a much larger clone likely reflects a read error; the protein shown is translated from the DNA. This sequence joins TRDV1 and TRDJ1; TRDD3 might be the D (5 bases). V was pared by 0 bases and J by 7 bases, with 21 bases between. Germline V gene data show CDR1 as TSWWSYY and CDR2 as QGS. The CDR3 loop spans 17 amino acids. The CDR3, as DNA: TGTGCTCTTGGGGAACTCAGGCTCGGCGGGGGCCACTTTAAACTCATCTTT. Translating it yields CALGELRLGGGHFKLIF.

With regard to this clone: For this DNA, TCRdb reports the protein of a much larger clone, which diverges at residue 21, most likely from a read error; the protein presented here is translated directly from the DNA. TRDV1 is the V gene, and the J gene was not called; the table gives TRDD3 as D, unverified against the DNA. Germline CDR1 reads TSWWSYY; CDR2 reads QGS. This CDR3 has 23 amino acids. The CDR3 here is CALGEHCCRPSYSYGGYTDKHIF. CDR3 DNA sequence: TGTGCTCTTGGGGAACATTGTTGTAGGCCTTCCTACTCCTACGGGGGATACACCGATAAACACATCTTT.

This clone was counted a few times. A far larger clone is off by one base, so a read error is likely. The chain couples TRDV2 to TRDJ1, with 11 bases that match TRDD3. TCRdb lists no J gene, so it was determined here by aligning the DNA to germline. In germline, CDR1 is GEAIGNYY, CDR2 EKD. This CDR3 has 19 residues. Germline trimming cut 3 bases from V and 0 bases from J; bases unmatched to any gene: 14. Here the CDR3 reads CACDPVLGDTGEYTDKLIF. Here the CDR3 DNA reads TGTGCCTGTGACCCCGTGCTGGGGGATACAGGGGAGTACACCGATAAACTCATCTTT.

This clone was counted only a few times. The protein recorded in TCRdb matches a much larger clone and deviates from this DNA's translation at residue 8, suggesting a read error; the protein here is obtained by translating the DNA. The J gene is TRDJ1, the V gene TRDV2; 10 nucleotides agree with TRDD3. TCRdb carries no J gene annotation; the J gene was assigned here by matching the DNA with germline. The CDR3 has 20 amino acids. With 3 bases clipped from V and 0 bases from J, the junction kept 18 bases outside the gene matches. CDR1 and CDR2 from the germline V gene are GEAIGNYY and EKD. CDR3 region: CACDPASPYGGYAYTDKLIF. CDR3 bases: TGTGCCTGTGACCCGGCTTCCCCCTACGGGGGATACGCGTACACCGATAAACTCATCTTT.

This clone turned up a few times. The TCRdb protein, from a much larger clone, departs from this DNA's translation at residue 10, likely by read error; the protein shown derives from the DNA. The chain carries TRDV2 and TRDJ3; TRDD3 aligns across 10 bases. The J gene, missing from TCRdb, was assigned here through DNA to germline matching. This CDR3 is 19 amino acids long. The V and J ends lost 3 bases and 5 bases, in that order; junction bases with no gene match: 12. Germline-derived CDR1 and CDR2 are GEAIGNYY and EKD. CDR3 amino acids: CACDPLLGDARRDTRQMFF. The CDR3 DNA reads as TGTGCCTGTGACCCATTACTGGGGGATGCGCGCCGGGACACCCGACAGATGTTTTTC.

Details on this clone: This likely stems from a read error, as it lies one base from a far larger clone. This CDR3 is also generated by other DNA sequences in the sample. CDR3 DNA: TGTGCCTGTGACCCTTCCTACCACTTGGGCCGTATGAGCACCGATAAGCTCATCTTT. Translation: CACDPSYHLGRMSTDKLIF. V gene assignment gives TRDV2, but the J gene was left uncalled; the table's D gene call, TRDD3, was not cross checked with the DNA. The germline gives CDR1 GEAIGNYY, CDR2 EKD. This CDR3 region has 19 residues.

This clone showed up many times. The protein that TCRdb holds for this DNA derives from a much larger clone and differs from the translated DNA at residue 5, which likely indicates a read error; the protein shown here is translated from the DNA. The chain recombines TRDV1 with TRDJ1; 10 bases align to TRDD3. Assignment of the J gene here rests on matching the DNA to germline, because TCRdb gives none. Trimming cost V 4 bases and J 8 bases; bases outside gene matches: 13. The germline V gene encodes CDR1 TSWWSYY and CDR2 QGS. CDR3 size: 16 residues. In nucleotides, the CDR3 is TGTGCTCTTGGGGTCCGAACTGGGGGATTATCCGCCAAACTCATCTTT. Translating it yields CALGVRTGGLSAKLIF.

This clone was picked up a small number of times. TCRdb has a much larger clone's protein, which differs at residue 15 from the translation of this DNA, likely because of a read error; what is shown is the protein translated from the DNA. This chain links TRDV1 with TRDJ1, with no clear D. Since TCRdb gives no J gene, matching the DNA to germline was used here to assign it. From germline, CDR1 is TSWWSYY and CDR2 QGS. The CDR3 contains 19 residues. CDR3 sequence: CALGELESSRSFITGKLIF. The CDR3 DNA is TGTGCTCTTGGGGAACTAGAGTCGTCCCGGTCCTTTATTACCGGTAAACTCATCTTT.

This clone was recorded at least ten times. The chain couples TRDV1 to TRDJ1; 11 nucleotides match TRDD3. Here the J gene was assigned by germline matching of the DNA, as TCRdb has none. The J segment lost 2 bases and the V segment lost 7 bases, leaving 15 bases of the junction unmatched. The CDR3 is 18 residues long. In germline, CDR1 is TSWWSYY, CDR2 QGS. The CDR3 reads CALECSYLLGDRTDKLIF. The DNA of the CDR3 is TGTGCTCTTGAGTGCTCCTACTTACTGGGGGATAGAACCGATAAACTCATCTTT.

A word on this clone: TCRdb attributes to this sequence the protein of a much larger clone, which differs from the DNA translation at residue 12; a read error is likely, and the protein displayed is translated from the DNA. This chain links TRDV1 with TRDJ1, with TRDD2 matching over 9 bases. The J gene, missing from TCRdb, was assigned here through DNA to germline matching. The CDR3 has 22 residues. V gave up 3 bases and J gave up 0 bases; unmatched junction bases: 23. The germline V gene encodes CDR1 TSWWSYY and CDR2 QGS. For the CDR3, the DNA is TGTGCTCTTGGGGAGGGATCCTTCCTACGGGGTGCTGCCCCCAAGTACACCGATAAACTCATCTTT. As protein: CALGEGSFLRGAAPKYTDKLIF.

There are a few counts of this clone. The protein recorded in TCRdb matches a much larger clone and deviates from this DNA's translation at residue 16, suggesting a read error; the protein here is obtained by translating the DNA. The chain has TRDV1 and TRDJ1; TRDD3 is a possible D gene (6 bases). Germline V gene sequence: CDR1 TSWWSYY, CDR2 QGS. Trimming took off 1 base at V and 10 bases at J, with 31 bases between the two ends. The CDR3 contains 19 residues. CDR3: CALGERYDPLYEVKTRLIF. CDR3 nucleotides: TGTGCTCTTGGGGAACGATACGATCCCCTCTACGAGGTGAAAACTAGACTCATCTTT.

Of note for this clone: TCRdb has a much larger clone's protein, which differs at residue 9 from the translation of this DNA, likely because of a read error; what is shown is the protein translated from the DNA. The DNA for the CDR3 is TGTGCTCTTGGGGAAGTGGGAGGGAGCCCATCCTACACCGATAAACTCATCTTT. Translation gives CALGEVGGSPSYTDKLIF. The genes are TRDV1 and TRDJ1; D is ambiguous. CDR1 and CDR2 (germline): TSWWSYY, QGS. V lost 2 bases and J lost 0, with 19 bases in between. The CDR3 is made up of 18 amino acids.

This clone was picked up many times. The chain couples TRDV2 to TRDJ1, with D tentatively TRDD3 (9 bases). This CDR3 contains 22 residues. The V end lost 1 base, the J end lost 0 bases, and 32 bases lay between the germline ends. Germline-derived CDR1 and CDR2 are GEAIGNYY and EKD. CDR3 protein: CACDTYFLRGILLGEYTDKLIF. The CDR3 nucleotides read TGTGCCTGTGACACTTACTTCCTACGAGGGATCCTACTGGGGGAGTACACCGATAAACTCATCTTT.

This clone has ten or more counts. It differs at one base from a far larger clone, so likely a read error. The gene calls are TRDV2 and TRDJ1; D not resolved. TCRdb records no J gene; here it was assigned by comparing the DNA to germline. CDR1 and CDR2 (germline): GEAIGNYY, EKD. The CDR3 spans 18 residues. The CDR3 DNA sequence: TGTGCCTGCGACACGAAGTACTACCAGCCGATGTACACCGATAAACTCATCTTT. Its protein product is CACDTKYYQPMYTDKLIF.

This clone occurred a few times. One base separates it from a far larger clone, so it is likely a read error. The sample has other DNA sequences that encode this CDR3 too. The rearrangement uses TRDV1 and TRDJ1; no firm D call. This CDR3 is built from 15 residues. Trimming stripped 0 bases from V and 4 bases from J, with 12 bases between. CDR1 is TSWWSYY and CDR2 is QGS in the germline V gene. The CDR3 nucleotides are TGTGCTCTTGGGGAACTAAGGGAACCTGGCGATAAACTCATCTTT. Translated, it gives CALGELREPGDKLIF.

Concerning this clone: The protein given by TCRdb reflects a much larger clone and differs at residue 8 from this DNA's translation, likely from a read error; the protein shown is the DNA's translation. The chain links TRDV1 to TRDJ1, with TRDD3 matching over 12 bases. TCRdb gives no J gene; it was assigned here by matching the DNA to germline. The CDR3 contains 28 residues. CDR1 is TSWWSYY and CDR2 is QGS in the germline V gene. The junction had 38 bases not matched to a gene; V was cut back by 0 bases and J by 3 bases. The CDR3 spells CALGELRSTTYWGIPRNLLNPRADKLIF. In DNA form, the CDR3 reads TGTGCTCTTGGGGAACTAAGGTCTACTACCTACTGGGGGATACCCCGTAATCTGCTAAATCCGAGGGCCGATAAACTCATCTTT.

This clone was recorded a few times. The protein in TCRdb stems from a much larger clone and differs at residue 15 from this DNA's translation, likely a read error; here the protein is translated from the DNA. In DNA form, the CDR3 reads TGTGCTCTTGGGGATCCGAGGGTGGGGGATGTTGTCGATAAACCCATCTTT. Residues: CALGDPRVGDVVDKPIF. Called V gene: TRDV1; the J gene was not called; the D segment call TRDD3 is taken from the table without a DNA check. Germline V CDR1 and CDR2: TSWWSYY, QGS. The CDR3 totals 17 residues.

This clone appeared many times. CDR3 nucleotides: TGTGCCTTCGTATTTACCGTACTGGGGCCTTACACCGATAAACTCATCTTT. Translating it yields CAFVFTVLGPYTDKLIF. This chain joins TRDV3 and TRDJ1, with TRDD3 matching 7 bases. CDR1 is TVYSNPD, CDR2 GDNSRS, per germline (reference sequence). The CDR3 extends over 17 amino acids. Trimming cost V 3 bases and J 0 bases; bases outside gene matches: 16.

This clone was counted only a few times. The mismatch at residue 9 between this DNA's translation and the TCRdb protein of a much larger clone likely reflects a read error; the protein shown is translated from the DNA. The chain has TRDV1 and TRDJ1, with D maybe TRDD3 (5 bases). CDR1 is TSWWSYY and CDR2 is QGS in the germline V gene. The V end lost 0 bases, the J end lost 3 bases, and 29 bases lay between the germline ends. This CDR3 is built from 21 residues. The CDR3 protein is CALGELAPTWIHRYLSDKLIF. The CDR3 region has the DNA TGTGCTCTTGGGGAACTAGCTCCCACTTGGATCCATCGATACCTTTCCGATAAACTCATCTTT.

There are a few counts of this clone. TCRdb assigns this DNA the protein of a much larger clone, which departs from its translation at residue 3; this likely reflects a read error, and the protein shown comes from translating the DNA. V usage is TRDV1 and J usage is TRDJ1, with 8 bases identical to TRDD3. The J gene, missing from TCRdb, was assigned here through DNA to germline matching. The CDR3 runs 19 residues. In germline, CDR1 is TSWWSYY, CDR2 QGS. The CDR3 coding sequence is TGTGCTCCTGGGGAAGCGTCGAGTCCCAACTACTGGGGGGGCTACAAACTCATCTTT. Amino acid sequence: CAPGEASSPNYWGGYKLIF.